One T cell receptor (beta chain) is described in this entry. TRAV and TRBV primers primed cDNA for both TCRalpha and TCRbeta. With a V-primer adapter and a constant-region primer, TCRs were amplified for 20 to 25 PCR cycles. Via MiXCR, TCRdb re-called the reads, giving one row per CDR3 protein. The profile shows more than 45,000 distinct CDR3 sequences, 20% to 25% of them singletons. The sample is drawn from a study of low-dose radiotherapy and immunotherapy resistance in tumors. Study summary: It was every two weeks, one day before radiation and immunotherapy, that intravenous cyclophosphamide 200 mg/m2 was given.

Time point described: before trial treatment. Per germline, CDR1 MDHEN and CDR2 SYDVKM. V was cut by 6 bases and J by 10 bases, with 21 bases left in between. The CDR3 extends over 14 amino acids. The material was PBMCs, obtained before treatment. This rearrangement joins TRBV28 to TRBJ1-1; the D gene is possibly TRBD1 (6 bases). The receptor was derived from a male donor with prostate cancer. CDR3 amino acids: CASSFTGTPNGAFF. The CDR3 DNA sequence: TGTGCCAGCAGCTTTACCGGGACACCCAACGGAGCTTTCTTT. Variable domain in full (rest from reference TRBV28 and TRBJ1-1): DVKVTQSSRYLVKRTGEKVFLECVQDMDHENMFWYRQDPGLGLRLIYFSYDVKMKEKGDIPEGYSVSREKKERFSLILESASTNQTSMYLCASSFTGTPNGAFFGQGTRLTVV.